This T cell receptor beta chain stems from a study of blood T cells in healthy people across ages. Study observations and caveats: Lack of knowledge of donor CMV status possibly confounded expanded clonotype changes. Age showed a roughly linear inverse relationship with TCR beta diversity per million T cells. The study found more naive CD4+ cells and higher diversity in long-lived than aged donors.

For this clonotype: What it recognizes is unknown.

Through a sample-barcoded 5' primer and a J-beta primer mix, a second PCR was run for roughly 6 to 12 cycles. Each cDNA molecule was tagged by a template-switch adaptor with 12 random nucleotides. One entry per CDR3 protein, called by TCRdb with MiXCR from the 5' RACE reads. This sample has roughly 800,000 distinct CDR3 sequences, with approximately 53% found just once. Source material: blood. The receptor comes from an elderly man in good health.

The CDR3 coding sequence is TGTGCCAGCAAAGAGGCCAGAGCTAGCAATCAGCCCCAGCATTTT. It is translated as CASKEARASNQPQHF. The rearrangement uses TRBV6-1 and TRBJ1-5, with D unresolved. The CDR3 sequence is 15 residues long. Trimming shortened V by 7 bases and J by 0 bases, and 13 bases separated the two germline ends. CDR1 and CDR2 from the germline V gene are MNHNS and SASEGT.